This T cell receptor (beta chain) is drawn from a study of OX40 agonist ivuxolimab in advanced cancers. Study background: The dose-escalation group included hepatocellular carcinoma, melanoma, renal cell carcinoma and head and neck cancer. Regarding the study as a whole: The specificity for antigen of the expanded peripheral T cells was not determined. Fewer expanded clones were found on average in CD4+ than in CD8+ T cells.

Patients with a history of autoimmune disease or on systemic immunosuppression were excluded. Points on this clone: The antigen is undetermined.

This table comes from immunoSEQ multiplex PCR, and its TCRdb copy is limited to in-frame clones, with some not included. The table lists about 92,000 clones, roughly 90% of them singletons. This sequence originates from an adult with an advanced solid tumor such as melanoma, head and neck, liver or kidney cancer. The sequenced sample was CD4+ or CD8+ T cells sorted from blood, obtained in a trial of the OX40 agonist ivuxolimab.

The CDR3 spells CASSLASAGQGGGYTF. As DNA, the CDR3 is TGTGCCAGCAGCTTGGCTTCAGCGGGACAGGGCGGCGGCTACACCTTC. This rearrangement joins TRBV5-5 to TRBJ1-2, with TRBD1 identical over 9 bases. J gave up 8 bases and V 0 bases, and 11 bases lay outside the gene matches. The CDR3 is 16 residues long. Per the germline V gene, CDR1 is SGHKS and CDR2 is YYEKEE (reference sequence). The complete variable domain, with remaining parts taken from reference TRBV5-5 and TRBJ1-2, reads DAGVTQSPTHLIKTRGQQVTLRCSPISGHKSVSWYQQVLGQGPQFIFQYYEKEERGRGNFPDRFSARQFPNYSSELNVNALLLGDSALYLCASSLASAGQGGGYTFGSGTRLTVV.